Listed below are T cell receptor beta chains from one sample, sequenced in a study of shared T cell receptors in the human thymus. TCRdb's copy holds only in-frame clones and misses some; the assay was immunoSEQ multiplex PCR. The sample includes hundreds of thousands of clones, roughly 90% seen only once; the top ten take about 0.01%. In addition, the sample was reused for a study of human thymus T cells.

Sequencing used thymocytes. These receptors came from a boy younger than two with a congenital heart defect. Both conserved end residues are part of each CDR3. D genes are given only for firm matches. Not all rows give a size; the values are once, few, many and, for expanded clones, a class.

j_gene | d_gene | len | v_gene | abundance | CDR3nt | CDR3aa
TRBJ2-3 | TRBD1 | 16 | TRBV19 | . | TGTGCCAGTAGTATGGCGGGGACAGGCACCACAGATACGCAGTATTTT | CASSMAGTGTTDTQYF
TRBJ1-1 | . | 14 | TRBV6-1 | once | TGTGCCAGCAGGGGCAGGGGCCAACACACTGAAGCTTTCTTT | CASRGRGQHTEAFF
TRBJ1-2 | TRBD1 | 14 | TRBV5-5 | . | TGTGCCAGCAGAAGGACAGGGTCTCGCTATGGCTACACCTTC | CASRRTGSRYGYTF
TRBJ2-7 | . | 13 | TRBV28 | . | TGTGCCAGCAGTTTACACAGCTCCTACGAGCAGTACTTC | CASSLHSSYEQYF
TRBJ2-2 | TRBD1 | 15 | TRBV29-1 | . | TGCAGCGTCATGACAGGGATATCGAACACCGGGGAGCTGTTTTTT | CSVMTGISNTGELFF
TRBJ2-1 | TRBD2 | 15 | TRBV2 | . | TGTGCCAGCAGTGAAATGGTGGGACTAGGTACTGAGCAGTTCTTC | CASSEMVGLGTEQFF
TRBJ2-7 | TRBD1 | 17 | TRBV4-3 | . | TGCGCCAGCAGCCAAGAGACTGTCGGGACAGGGGACTACGAGCAGTACTTC | CASSQETVGTGDYEQYF
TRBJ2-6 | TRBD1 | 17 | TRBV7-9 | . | TGTGCCAGCAGCTTAAACAGGGGGCAGGGCGGGGCCAACGTCCTGACTTTC | CASSLNRGQGGANVLTF
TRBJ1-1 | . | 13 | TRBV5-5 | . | TGTGCCAGCAGTCCCAGGGTAGAGGCTGAAGCTTTCTTT | CASSPRVEAEAFF
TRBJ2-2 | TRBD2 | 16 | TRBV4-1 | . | TGCGCCAGCAGCCGGGGACTAGCGGGGGCCACCGGGGAGCTGTTTTTT | CASSRGLAGATGELFF
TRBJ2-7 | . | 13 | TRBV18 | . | TGTGCCAGCTCCCGCCGGGGCTCCTACGAGCAGTACTTC | CASSRRGSYEQYF
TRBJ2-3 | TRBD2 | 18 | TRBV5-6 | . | TGTGCCAGCAGCTCTTTCCCTAGGGACTACCCAAACACAGATACGCAGTATTTT | CASSSFPRDYPNTDTQYF
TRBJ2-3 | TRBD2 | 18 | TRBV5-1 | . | TGCGCCAGCAGCTTGGTATCGCGGGGGGCGGGGAGCACAGATACGCAGTATTTT | CASSLVSRGAGSTDTQYF
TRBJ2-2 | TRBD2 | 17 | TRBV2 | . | TGTGCCAGCAGAGCGGGGGGTCAGCGGGGGAGTACCGGGGAGCTGTTTTTT | CASRAGGQRGSTGELFF
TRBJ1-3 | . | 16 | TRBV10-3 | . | TGTGCCATCAGTGAGAGGGGCAGCTTATTCGGAAACACCATATATTTT | CAISERGSLFGNTIYF
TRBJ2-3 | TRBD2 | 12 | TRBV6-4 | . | TGTGCCAGCGTAGCGGGAGGAGATACGCAGTATTTT | CASVAGGDTQYF
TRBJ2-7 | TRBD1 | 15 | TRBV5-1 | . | TGCGCCAGCTCGACAGTAGGGGGCGGAGGCTACGAGCAGTACTTC | CASSTVGGGGYEQYF
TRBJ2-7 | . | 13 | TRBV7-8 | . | TGTGCCAGCAGCTTAGGGCGGTACTACGAGCAGTACTTC | CASSLGRYYEQYF
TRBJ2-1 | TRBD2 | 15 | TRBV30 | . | TGTGCCTGGATCCAAACTAGCGGGGGGGACAATGAGCAGTTCTTC | CAWIQTSGGDNEQFF
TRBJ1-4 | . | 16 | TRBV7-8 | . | TGTGCCAGCAGCCTCGTTGGAGCAGGGACTAATGAAAAACTGTTTTTT | CASSLVGAGTNEKLFF